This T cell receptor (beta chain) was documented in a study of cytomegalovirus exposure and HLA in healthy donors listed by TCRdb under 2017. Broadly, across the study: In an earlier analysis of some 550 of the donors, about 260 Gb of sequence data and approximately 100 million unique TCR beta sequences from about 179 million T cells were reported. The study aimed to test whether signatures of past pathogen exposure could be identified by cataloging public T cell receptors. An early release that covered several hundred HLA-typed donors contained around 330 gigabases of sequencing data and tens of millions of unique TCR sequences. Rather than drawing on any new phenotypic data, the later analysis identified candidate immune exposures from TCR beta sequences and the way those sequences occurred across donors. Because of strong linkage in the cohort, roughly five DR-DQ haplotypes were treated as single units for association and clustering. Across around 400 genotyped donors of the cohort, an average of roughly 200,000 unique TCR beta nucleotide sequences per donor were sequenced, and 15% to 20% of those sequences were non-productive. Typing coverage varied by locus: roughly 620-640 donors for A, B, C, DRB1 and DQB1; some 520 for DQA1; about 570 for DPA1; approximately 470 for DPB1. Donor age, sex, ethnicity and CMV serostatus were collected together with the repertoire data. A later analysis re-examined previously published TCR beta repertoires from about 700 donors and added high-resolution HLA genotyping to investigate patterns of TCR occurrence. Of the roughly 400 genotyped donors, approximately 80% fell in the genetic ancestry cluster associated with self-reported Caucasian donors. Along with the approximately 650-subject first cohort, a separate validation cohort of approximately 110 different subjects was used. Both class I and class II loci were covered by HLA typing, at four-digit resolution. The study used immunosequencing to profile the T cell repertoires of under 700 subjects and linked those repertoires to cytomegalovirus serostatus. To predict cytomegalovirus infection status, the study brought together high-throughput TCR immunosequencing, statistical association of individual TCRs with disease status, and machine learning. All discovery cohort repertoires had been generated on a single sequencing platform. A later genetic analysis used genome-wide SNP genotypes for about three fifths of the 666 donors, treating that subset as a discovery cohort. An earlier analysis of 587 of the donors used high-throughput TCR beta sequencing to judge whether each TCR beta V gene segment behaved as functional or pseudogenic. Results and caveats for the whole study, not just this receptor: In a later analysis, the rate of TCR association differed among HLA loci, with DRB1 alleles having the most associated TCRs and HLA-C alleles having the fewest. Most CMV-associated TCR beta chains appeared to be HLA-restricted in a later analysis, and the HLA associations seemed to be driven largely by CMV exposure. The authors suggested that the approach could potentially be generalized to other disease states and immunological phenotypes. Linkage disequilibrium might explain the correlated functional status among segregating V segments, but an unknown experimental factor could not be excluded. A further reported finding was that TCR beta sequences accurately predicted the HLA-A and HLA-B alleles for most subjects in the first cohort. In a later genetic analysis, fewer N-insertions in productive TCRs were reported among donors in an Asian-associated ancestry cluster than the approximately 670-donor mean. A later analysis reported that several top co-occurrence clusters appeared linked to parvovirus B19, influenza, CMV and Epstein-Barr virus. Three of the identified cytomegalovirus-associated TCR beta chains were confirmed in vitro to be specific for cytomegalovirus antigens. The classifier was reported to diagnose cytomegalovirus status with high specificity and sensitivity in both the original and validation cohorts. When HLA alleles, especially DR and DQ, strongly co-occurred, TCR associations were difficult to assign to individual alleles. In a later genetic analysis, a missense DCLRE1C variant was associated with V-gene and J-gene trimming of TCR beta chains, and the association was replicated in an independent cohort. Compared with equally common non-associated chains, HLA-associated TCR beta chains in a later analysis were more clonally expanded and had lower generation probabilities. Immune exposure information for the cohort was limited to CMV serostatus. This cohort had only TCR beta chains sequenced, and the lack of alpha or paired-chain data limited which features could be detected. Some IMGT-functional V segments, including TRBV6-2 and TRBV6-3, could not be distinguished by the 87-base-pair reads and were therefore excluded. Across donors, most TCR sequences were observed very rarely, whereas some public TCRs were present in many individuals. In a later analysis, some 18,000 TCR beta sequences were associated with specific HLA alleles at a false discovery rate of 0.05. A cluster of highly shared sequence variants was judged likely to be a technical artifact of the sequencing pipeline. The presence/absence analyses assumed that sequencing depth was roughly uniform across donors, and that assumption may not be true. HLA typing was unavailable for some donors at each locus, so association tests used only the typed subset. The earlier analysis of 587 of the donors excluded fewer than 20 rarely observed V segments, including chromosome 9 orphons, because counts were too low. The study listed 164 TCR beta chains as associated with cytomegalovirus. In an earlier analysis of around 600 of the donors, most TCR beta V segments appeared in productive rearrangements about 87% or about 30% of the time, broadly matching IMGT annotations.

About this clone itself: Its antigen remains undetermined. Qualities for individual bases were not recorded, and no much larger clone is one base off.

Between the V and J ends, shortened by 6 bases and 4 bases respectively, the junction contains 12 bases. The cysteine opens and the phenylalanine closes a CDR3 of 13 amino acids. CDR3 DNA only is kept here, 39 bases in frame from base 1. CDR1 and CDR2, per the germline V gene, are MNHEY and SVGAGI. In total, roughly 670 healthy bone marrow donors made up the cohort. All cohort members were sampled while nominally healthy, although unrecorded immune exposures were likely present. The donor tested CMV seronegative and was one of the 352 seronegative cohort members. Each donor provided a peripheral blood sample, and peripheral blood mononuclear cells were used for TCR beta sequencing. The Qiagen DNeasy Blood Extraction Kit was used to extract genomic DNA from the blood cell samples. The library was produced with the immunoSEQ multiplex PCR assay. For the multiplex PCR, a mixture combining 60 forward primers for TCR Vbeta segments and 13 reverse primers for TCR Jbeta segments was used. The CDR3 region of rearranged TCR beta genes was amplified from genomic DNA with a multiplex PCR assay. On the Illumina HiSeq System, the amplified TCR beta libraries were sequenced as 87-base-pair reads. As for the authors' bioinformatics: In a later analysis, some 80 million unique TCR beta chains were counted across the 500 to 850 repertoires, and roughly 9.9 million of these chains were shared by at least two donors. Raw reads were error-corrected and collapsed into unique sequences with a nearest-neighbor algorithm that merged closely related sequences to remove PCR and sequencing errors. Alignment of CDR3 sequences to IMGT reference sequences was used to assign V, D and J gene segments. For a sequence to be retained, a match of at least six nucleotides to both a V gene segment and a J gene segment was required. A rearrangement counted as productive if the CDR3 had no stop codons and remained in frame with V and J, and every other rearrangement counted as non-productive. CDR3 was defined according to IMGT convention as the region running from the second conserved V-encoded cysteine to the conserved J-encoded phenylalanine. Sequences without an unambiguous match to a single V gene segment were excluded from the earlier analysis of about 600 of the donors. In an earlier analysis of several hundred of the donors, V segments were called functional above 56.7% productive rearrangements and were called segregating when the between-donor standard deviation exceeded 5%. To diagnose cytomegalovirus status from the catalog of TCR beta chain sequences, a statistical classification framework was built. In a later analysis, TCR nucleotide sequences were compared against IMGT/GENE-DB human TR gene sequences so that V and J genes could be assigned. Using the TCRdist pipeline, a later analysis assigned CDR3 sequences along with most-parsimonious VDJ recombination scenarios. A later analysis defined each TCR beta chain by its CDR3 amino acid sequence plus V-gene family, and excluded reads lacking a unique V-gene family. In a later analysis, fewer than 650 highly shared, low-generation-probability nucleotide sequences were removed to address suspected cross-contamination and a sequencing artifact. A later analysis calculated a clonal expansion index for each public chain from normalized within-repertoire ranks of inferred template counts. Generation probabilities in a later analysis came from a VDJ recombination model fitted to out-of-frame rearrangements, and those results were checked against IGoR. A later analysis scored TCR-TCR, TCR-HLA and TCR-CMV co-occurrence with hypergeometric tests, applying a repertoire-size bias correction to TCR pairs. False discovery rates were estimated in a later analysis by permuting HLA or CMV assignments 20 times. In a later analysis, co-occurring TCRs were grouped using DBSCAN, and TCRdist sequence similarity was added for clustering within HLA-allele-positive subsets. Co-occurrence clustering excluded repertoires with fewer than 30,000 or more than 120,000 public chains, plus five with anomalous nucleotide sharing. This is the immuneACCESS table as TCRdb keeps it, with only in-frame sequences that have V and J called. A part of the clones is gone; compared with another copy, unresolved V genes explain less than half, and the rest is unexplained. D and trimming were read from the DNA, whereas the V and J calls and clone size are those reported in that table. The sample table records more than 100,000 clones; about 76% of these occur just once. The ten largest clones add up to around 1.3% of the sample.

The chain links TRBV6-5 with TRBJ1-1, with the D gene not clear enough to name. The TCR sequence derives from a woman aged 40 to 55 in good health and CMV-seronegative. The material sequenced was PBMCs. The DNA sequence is TGTGCCAGCAGATTCGGGTTGGGCACTGAAGCTTTCTTT. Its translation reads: CASRFGLGTEAFF.